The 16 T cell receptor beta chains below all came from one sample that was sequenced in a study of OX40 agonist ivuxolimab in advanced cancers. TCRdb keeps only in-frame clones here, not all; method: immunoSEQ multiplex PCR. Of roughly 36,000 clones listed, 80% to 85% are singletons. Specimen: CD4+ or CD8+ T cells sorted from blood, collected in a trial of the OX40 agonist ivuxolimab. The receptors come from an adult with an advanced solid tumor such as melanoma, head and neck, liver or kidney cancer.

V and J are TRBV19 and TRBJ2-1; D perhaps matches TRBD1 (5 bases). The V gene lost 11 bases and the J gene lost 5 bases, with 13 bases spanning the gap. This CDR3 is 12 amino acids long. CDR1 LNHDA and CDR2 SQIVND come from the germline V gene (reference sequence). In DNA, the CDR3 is TGTGCCTCAAGTCTGGGGCACAATGAGCAGTTCTTC. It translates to CASSLGHNEQFF.

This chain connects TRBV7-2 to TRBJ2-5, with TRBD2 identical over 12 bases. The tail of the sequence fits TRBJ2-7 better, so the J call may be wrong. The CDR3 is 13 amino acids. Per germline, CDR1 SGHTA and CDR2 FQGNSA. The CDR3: CASSTSGGNEQYF. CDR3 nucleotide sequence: TGTGCCAGCAGCACTAGCGGGGGGAACGAGCAGTACTTC.

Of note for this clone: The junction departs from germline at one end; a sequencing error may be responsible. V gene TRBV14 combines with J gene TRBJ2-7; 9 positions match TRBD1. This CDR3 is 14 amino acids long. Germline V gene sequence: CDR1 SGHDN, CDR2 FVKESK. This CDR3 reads CASSQLVAGQGVDF. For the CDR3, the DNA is TGTGCCAGCAGCCAATTAGTGGCGGGACAGGGAGTGGACTTC.

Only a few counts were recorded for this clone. CDR3 in amino acids: CASSHRDRGKSSPGANVLTF. In DNA form, the CDR3 reads TGTGCCAGCAGCCACCGGGACAGGGGTAAAAGTTCTCCTGGGGCCAACGTCCTGACTTTC. The rearrangement joins TRBV2 to TRBJ2-6, with TRBD1 identical over 10 bases. The CDR3 covers 20 residues. V trimming: 6 bases; J trimming: 2 bases; junction bases outside the gene matches: 16. Germline V gives CDR1 SNHLY, CDR2 FYNNEI.

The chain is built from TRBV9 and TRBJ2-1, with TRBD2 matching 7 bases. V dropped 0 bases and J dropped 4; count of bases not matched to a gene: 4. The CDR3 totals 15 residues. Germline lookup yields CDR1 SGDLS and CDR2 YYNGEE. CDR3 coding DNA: TGTGCCAGCAGCGTAGGGCGGGAGAGTTACAATGAGCAGTTCTTC. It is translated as CASSVGRESYNEQFF. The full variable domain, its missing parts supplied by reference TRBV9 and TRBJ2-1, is DSGVTQTPKHLITATGQRVTLRCSPRSGDLSVYWYQQSLDQGLQFLIQYYNGEERAKGNILERFSAQQFPDLHSELNLSSLELGDSALYFCASSVGRESYNEQFFGPGTRLTVL.

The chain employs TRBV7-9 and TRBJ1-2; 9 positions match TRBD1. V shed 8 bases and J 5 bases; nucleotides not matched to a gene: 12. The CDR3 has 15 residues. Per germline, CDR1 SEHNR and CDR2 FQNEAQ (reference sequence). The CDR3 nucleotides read TGTGCCAGCTCCCGGCCGACAGGGGGTGTTTATGGCTACACCTTC. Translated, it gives CASSRPTGGVYGYTF.

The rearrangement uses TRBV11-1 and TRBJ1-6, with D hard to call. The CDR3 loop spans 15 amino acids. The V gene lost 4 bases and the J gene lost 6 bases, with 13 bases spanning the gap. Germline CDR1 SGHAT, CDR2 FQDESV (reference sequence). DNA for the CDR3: TGTGCCAGCAGCTCGTTCATCCAACCTAATTCACCCCTCCACTTT. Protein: CASSSFIQPNSPLHF.

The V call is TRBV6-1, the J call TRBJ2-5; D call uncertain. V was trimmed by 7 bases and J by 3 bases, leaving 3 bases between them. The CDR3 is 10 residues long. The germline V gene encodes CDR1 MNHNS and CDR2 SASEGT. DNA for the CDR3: TGTGCCAGCACGGAAGAGACCCAGTACTTC. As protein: CASTEETQYF.

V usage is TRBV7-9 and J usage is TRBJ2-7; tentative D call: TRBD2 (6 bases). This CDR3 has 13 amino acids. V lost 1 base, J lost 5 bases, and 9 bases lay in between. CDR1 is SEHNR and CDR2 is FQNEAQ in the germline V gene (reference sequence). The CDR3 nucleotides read TGTGCCAGCAGCTTAGTCGGGGAGGACGAGCAGTACTTC. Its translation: CASSLVGEDEQYF.

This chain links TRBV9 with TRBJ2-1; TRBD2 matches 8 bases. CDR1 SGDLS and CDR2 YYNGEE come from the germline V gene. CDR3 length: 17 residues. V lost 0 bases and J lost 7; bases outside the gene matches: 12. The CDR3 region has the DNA TGTGCCAGCAGCGTAGCTCGGCCTAGCGGGTCCATGAATGAGCAGTTCTTC. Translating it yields CASSVARPSGSMNEQFF.

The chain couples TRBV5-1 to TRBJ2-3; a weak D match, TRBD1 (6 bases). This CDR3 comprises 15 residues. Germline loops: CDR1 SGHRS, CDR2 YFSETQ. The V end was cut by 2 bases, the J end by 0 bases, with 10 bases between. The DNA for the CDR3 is TGCGCCAGCAGCTTACAGGGTTTTAGCACAGATACGCAGTATTTT. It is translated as CASSLQGFSTDTQYF.

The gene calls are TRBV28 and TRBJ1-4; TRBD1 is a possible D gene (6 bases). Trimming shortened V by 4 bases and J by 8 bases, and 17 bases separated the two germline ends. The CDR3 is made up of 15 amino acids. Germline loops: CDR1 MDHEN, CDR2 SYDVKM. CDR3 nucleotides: TGTGCCAGCAGTTCCGCCGGGGGCTACTGGGAAAAACTGTTTTTT. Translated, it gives CASSSAGGYWEKLFF.

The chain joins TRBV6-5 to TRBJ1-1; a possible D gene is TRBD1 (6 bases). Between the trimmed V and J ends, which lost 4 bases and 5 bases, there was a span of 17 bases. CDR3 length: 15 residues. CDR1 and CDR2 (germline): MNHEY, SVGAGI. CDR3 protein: CASSLNRARGTEAFF. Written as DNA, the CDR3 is TGTGCCAGCAGTTTGAACAGGGCGAGAGGAACTGAAGCTTTCTTT.

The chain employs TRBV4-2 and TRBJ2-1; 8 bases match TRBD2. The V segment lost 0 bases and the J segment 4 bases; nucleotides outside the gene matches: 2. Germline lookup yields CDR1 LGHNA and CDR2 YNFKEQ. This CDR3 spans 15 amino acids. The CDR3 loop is CASSQDSGNYNEQFF. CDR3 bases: TGTGCCAGCAGCCAAGATAGCGGGAATTACAATGAGCAGTTCTTC.

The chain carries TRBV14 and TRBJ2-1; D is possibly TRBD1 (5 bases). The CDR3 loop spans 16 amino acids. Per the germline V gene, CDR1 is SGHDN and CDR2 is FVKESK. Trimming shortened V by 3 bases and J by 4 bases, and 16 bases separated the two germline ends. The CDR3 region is CASSHEGAGLYNEQFF. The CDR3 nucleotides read TGTGCCAGCAGCCACGAAGGGGCAGGGTTGTACAATGAGCAGTTCTTC. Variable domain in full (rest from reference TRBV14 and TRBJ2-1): EAGVTQFPSHSVIEKGQTVTLRCDPISGHDNLYWYRRVMGKEIKFLLHFVKESKQDESGMPNNRFLAERTGGTYSTLKVQPAELEDSGVYFCASSHEGAGLYNEQFFGPGTRLTVL.

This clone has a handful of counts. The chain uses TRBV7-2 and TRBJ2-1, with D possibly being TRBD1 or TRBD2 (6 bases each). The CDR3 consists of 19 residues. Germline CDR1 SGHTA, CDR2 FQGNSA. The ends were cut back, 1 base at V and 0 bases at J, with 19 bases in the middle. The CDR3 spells CASSLVGYSGASSYNEQFF. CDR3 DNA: TGTGCCAGCAGCTTAGTAGGTTATTCGGGGGCAAGCTCCTACAATGAGCAGTTCTTC.